These 30 T cell receptor beta chains were sequenced from one sample in a study of T cell responses to AZD1222 COVID-19 vaccine. Sequencing used immunoSEQ multiplex PCR; TCRdb keeps in-frame clones, though not all of them. Of roughly 140,000 clones listed, roughly 88% were seen once; the top ten hold around 2.1%. The input for sequencing was peripheral blood, taken on day 0 of AZD1222 vaccination. These receptors were obtained from an adult in good health.

In its sample, this clone was seen a few times. The J gene is TRBJ1-2, the V gene TRBV2, with D unclear. V was clipped by 3 bases and J by 7 bases, with 9 bases between them. Germline V lookup: CDR1 SNHLY, CDR2 FYNNEI. CDR3 length: 12 amino acids. This CDR3 is CASSDRFGGYTF. For the CDR3, the DNA is TGTGCCAGCAGTGATAGATTCGGTGGCTACACCTTC.

This clone was found once. V is TRBV4-1 and J is TRBJ1-1; unclear D gene. Germline V gene sequence: CDR1 MGHRA, CDR2 YSYEKL. V was clipped by 4 bases and J by 3 bases, with 15 bases between them. The CDR3 is 15 amino acids. The CDR3 loop reads CASSPMTELDTEAFF. In nucleotides, the CDR3 is TGCGCCAGCAGCCCAATGACGGAATTGGACACTGAAGCTTTCTTT.

The chain is built from TRBV6-5 and TRBJ1-2; D is unresolved. V lost 6 bases, J lost 4 bases, and 12 bases lay in between. CDR1 and CDR2 from the germline V gene are MNHEY and SVGAGI. CDR3 length: 13 amino acids. CDR3 protein: CASRNGGGYGYTF. The CDR3 nucleotides are TGTGCCAGCAGGAACGGAGGCGGCTATGGCTACACCTTC.

The chain carries TRBV7-2 and TRBJ2-7; 9 nucleotides align to TRBD1. Germline trimming cut 2 bases from V and 7 bases from J; bases unmatched to any gene: 6. Germline values: CDR1 SGHTA, CDR2 FQGNSA. This CDR3 contains 14 residues. CDR3 sequence (DNA): TGTGCCAGCAGCTTACCCCGACAGGGGGTTGAGCAGTACTTC. Amino acid sequence: CASSLPRQGVEQYF. Full variable domain (missing parts from reference TRBV7-2 and TRBJ2-7): GAGVSQSPSNKVTEKGKDVELRCDPISGHTALYWYRQSLGQGLEFLIYFQGNSAPDKSGLPSDRFSAERTGGSVSTLTIQRTQQEDSAVYLCASSLPRQGVEQYFGPGTRLTVT.

The chain links TRBV6-1 to TRBJ1-4; D unclear. V was trimmed by 1 base and J by 11 bases, leaving 11 bases between them. The CDR3 has 13 residues. The germline V gene encodes CDR1 MNHNS and CDR2 SASEGT. CDR3 nucleotide sequence: TGTGCCAGCAGTGAAGGACTGACGGTGAAACTGTTTTTT. Protein: CASSEGLTVKLFF.

The chain is built from TRBV13 and TRBJ1-2, with D perhaps TRBD1 (5 bases). Trimming removed 7 bases from V and 3 bases from J, with 12 bases in between. The CDR3 extends over 13 amino acids. Germline lookup yields CDR1 PRHDT and CDR2 FYEKMQ (reference sequence). The CDR3 reads CASTPGIDYGYTF. The CDR3 coding sequence is TGTGCCAGCACCCCAGGGATTGACTATGGCTACACCTTC.

The CDR3 protein is CASSYIGDGTEAFF. In DNA, the CDR3 is TGTGCCAGCAGTTACATAGGGGATGGGACTGAAGCTTTCTTT. The V and J genes are TRBV6-5 and TRBJ1-1, with a possible D match to TRBD1 (5 bases). Germline CDR1 reads MNHEY; CDR2 reads SVGAGI. The CDR3 contains 14 residues. Deletions cut 2 bases from V and 5 bases from J, with 12 bases between.

V is TRBV7-3 and J is TRBJ2-5; no clear D. CDR1 is SGHTA, CDR2 FQGTGA, per germline. V lost 2 bases and J 5 bases, leaving 9 bases between the germline ends. There are 13 residues in the CDR3. The CDR3 DNA sequence: TGTGCCAGCAGCTTATCATCACGGGAGACCCAGTACTTC. Its translation is CASSLSSRETQYF.

The CDR3 nucleotides read TGTGCCACCAACTATGGCTACGAGCAGTACTTC. Its protein is CATNYGYEQYF. The rearrangement links TRBV24-1 to TRBJ2-7, with D hard to call. Trimming shortened V by 8 bases and J by 3 bases, and 7 bases separated the two germline ends. Germline loops: CDR1 KGHDR, CDR2 SFDVKD. This CDR3 region has 11 residues.

V is TRBV5-1 and J is TRBJ2-5; 16 bases match TRBD2. Looked up from germline, CDR1 is SGHRS and CDR2 is YFSETQ. V dropped 7 bases and J dropped 4; count of bases not matched to a gene: 7. This CDR3 contains 16 residues. CDR3 loop: CASGGTSGRGGETQYF. The DNA of the CDR3 is TGCGCCAGCGGCGGGACTAGCGGGAGGGGAGGAGAGACCCAGTACTTC.

The chain has TRBV5-6 and TRBJ1-2; 8 nucleotides line up with TRBD1. CDR1 SGHDT and CDR2 YYEEEE come from the germline V gene. The CDR3 is made up of 15 amino acids. V lost 5 bases to trimming and J lost 2 bases; unmatched junction nucleotides: 8. The DNA for the CDR3 is TGTGCCAGCAGACCCGGACAGGGTATAAACTATGGCTACACCTTC. Amino acid sequence: CASRPGQGINYGYTF.

The chain joins TRBV6-4 to TRBJ1-6, with D maybe TRBD1 (5 bases). The CDR3 totals 13 residues. With 5 bases removed from V and 10 bases from J, the gap between germline ends came to 12 bases. Looked up from germline, CDR1 is MRHNA and CDR2 is SNTAGT. The CDR3 reads CASSRDSTSPLHF. In nucleotides, the CDR3 is TGTGCCAGCAGTAGAGACAGCACATCACCCCTCCACTTT.

This chain links TRBV6-5 with TRBJ1-1; D ambiguous. CDR3 length: 13 amino acids. Germline lookup yields CDR1 MNHEY and CDR2 SVGAGI. Trimming removed 7 bases from V and 4 bases from J, with 13 bases in between. The CDR3 DNA reads as TGTGCCAGCATGAGGAGCTGGGGCACTGAAGCTTTCTTT. It specifies CASMRSWGTEAFF.

The gene calls are TRBV25-1 and TRBJ2-1, with D possibly being TRBD1 (6 bases). The V gene lost 6 bases and the J gene lost 7 bases, with 13 bases spanning the gap. Germline CDR1 reads MGHDK; CDR2 reads SYGVNS. The CDR3 loop spans 13 amino acids. Written as DNA, the CDR3 is TGTGCCAGCAGGGCAGGGGTCGGGAATGAGCAGTTCTTC. Protein product: CASRAGVGNEQFF.

V gene TRBV11-3 combines with J gene TRBJ2-3; TRBD2 is a possible D gene (5 bases). This CDR3 has 14 amino acids. Trimming took 5 bases from V and 3 from J, leaving 12 bases between them. Germline values: CDR1 SGHNT, CDR2 YENEEA. The CDR3 loop is CASSRDFSTDTQYF. As DNA, the CDR3 is TGTGCCAGCAGCCGGGATTTTTCTACAGATACGCAGTATTTT. The whole variable domain, filled in from reference TRBV11-3 and TRBJ2-3, reads EAGVVQSPRYKIIEKKQPVAFWCNPISGHNTLYWYLQNLGQGPELLIRYENEEAVDDSQLPKDRFSAERLKGVDSTLKIQPAELGDSAVYLCASSRDFSTDTQYFGPGTRLTVL.

There are a few counts of this clone. This sequence joins TRBV12-3 or TRBV12-4 and TRBJ2-2, with D uncertain. The CDR3 has 13 amino acids. V lost 6 bases and J 7 bases, leaving 12 bases between the germline ends. The CDR3 DNA reads as TGTGCCAGCAGCCTAGTCCATGGCGGGGAGCTGTTTTTT. Amino acids: CASSLVHGGELFF.

The chain employs TRBV28 and TRBJ2-2; the D is unclear. From germline, CDR1 is MDHEN and CDR2 SYDVKM. This CDR3 has 15 residues. Trimming cost V 7 bases and J 0 bases, with 12 bases left between them. CDR3 sequence reads: CASIDSRANTGELFF. In DNA form, the CDR3 reads TGTGCCAGCATAGACTCACGCGCGAACACCGGGGAGCTGTTTTTT.

V and J are TRBV4-3 and TRBJ2-5, with a tentative D call TRBD1 (5 bases). V lost 4 bases and J lost 4, with 10 bases in between. The CDR3 runs 13 residues. CDR1 and CDR2 (germline): LGHNA, YSLEER. DNA for the CDR3: TGCGCCAGCAGCCGAGGACAACTAGAGACCCAGTACTTC. This sequence encodes CASSRGQLETQYF.

CDR3 amino acids: CASSPRDRGQAFF. Written as DNA, the CDR3 is TGTGCCAGCAGCCCCCGGGACAGGGGGCAAGCTTTCTTT. The rearrangement links TRBV12-3 or TRBV12-4 to TRBJ1-1, with 12 bases that match TRBD1. This CDR3 is built from 13 residues. V shed 6 bases and J 9 bases; nucleotides not matched to a gene: 5.

The chain couples TRBV27 to TRBJ1-1; D call uncertain. Trimming pared 0 bases from V and 0 bases from J, leaving 8 bases between. This CDR3 spans 15 amino acids. Germline lookup yields CDR1 MNHEY and CDR2 SMNVEV (reference sequence). The CDR3 loop reads CASSLSRVMNTEAFF. In DNA, the CDR3 is TGTGCCAGCAGTTTATCTCGGGTTATGAACACTGAAGCTTTCTTT.

The table lists this clone with a count of one. The chain has TRBV4-3 and TRBJ1-1, with D possibly being TRBD1 (6 bases). Trimming stripped 1 base from V and 11 bases from J, with 14 bases between. Germline V gives CDR1 LGHNA, CDR2 YSLEER. The CDR3 sequence is 13 residues long. The CDR3 DNA sequence: TGCGCCAGCAGCCAAGGTGGGCAGGGGTGGGCTTTCTTT. Amino acids: CASSQGGQGWAFF.

This clone was detected only once. V gene TRBV28 combines with J gene TRBJ2-7, with 7 bases matching TRBD1. The CDR3 totals 14 residues. Germline CDR1 MDHEN, CDR2 SYDVKM. V gave up 7 bases and J gave up 3 bases; unmatched junction bases: 9. CDR3 loop: CASNPSTGYYEQYF. In DNA form, the CDR3 reads TGTGCCAGCAACCCCTCGACAGGGTACTACGAGCAGTACTTC.

The chain carries TRBV30 and TRBJ2-7, with D possibly matching TRBD1 (6 bases). The length of the CDR3 is 12 residues. V was shortened by 5 bases and J by 3 bases, with 11 bases between the two germline ends. The germline V gene has CDR1 GTSNPN and CDR2 SVGIG (reference sequence). CDR3 residues: CAWGSDSYEQYF. The DNA of the CDR3 is TGTGCCTGGGGTTCGGACAGCTACGAGCAGTACTTC.

This clone was seen once. The V gene is TRBV27, the J gene TRBJ2-7; TRBD2 might be the D (6 bases). Germline CDR1 and CDR2: MNHEY and SMNVEV (reference sequence). Trimming pared 2 bases from V and 0 bases from J, leaving 8 bases between. This CDR3 spans 14 amino acids. The CDR3 DNA reads as TGTGCCAGCAGTTTAGCGGGGAACTCCTACGAGCAGTACTTC. Translated: CASSLAGNSYEQYF.

This clone has a handful of counts. CDR3 in amino acids: CASSWTSVFNEQFF. For the CDR3, the DNA is TGTGCCAGCAGCTGGACTAGCGTTTTCAATGAGCAGTTCTTC. The J gene is TRBJ2-1, the V gene TRBV7-9, with 9 bases lining up with TRBD2. Germline V CDR1 and CDR2: SEHNR, FQNEAQ (reference sequence). V was pared by 4 bases and J by 6 bases, with 4 bases of the junction left unmatched. The CDR3 has 14 residues. Supplemented by reference TRBV7-9 and TRBJ2-1, the full variable domain reads DTGVSQNPRHKITKRGQNVTFRCDPISEHNRLYWYRQTLGQGPEFLTYFQNEAQLEKSRLLSDRFSAERPKGSFSTLEIQRTEQGDSAMYLCASSWTSVFNEQFFGPGTRLTVL.

The chain joins TRBV5-1 to TRBJ2-1, with 8 bases identical to TRBD1. Germline CDR1 and CDR2: SGHRS and YFSETQ. This CDR3 is 13 amino acids long. The J segment lost 7 bases and the V segment lost 4 bases, leaving 4 bases of the junction unmatched. CDR3 DNA sequence: TGCGCCAGCAGCAGGGGACAGGTGAATGAGCAGTTCTTC. Translating gives CASSRGQVNEQFF.

This sequence joins TRBV7-8 and TRBJ2-7, with 7 bases that match TRBD1. In germline, CDR1 is SGHVS, CDR2 FQNEAQ. The V segment lost 2 bases and the J segment 1 base; nucleotides outside the gene matches: 5. The CDR3 has 15 residues. CDR3 protein: CASSLLQGVSYEQYF. The CDR3 DNA reads as TGTGCCAGCAGCTTACTCCAGGGGGTATCCTACGAGCAGTACTTC.

The chain has TRBV10-3 and TRBJ1-4; D is ambiguous. Germline values: CDR1 ENHRY, CDR2 SYGVKD. The V end was cut by 3 bases, the J end by 0 bases, with 5 bases between. The CDR3 has 14 residues. CDR3: CAISDGTTNEKLFF. In DNA, the CDR3 is TGTGCCATCAGTGACGGGACAACTAATGAAAAACTGTTTTTT.

The V call is TRBV5-8, the J call TRBJ2-7, with 8 bases fitting TRBD2. After removal of 4 bases from V and 2 bases from J, the junction contained 5 bases not matched to a gene. Germline-derived CDR1 and CDR2 are SGHTS and YDEGEE. The CDR3 has 14 residues. CDR3 sequence reads: CASSQLAAPYEQYF. CDR3 bases: TGTGCCAGCAGCCAACTAGCGGCTCCCTACGAGCAGTACTTC.

The chain links TRBV9 to TRBJ1-1; 10 nucleotides align to TRBD1. This CDR3 is built from 16 residues. The germline CDR1 and CDR2 sequences are SGDLS and YYNGEE. Germline trimming cut 0 bases from V and 11 bases from J; bases unmatched to any gene: 13. CDR3 protein: CASSVVSGQGVVGAFF. As DNA, the CDR3 is TGTGCCAGCAGCGTAGTCAGTGGACAGGGGGTTGTAGGGGCTTTCTTT. Full variable domain (rest looked up from reference TRBV9 and TRBJ1-1): DSGVTQTPKHLITATGQRVTLRCSPRSGDLSVYWYQQSLDQGLQFLIQYYNGEERAKGNILERFSAQQFPDLHSELNLSSLELGDSALYFCASSVVSGQGVVGAFFGQGTRLTVV.